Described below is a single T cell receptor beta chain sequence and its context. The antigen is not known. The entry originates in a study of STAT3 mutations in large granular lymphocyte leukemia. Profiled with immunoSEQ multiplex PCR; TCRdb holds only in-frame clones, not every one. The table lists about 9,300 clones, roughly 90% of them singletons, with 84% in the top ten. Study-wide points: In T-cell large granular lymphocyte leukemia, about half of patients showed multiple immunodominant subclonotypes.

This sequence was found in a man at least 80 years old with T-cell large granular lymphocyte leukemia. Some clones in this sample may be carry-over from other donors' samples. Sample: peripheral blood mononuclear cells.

This CDR3 reads CAWSRGGRGSAGELFF. CDR3 bases: TGTGCCTGGAGCAGAGGCGGCAGGGGAAGTGCCGGGGAGCTGTTTTTT. The chain couples TRBV30 to TRBJ2-2; tentative D call: TRBD1 (6 bases). Trimming took off 3 bases at V and 6 bases at J, with 20 bases between the two ends. The CDR3 is 16 residues long. Germline-derived CDR1 and CDR2 are GTSNPN and SVGIG (reference sequence).